The TCR beta chain described here comes from a study of CD4 T cells in relation to SARS-CoV-2 and coronaviruses (dated by TCRdb to the early 2020s). About the full investigation: In the ViraFEST assay, PBMCs were grown with antigen for approximately 10 days, and TCR beta CDR3s were then sequenced to identify antigen-specific clonal expansions. The negative reference condition was either a culture with an HIV-1 Nef peptide pool or a culture with no peptide. Patient-derived lymphoblastoid cell lines were used to map the HLA restriction of shared crossreactive spike epitopes. At the level of individual TCR clonotypes, the study measured memory CD4+ T cell crossreactivity between SARS-CoV-2 spike protein and common cold coronavirus spike proteins. The Adaptive Biotechnologies TCR-sequencing kit was used to sequence samples from a few pre-COVID donors and the naive versus memory experiments, whereas other data were Illumina-based. A different TCR-beta assay, based on Illumina, was used to sequence expansion assays from other donors in the study. Here is what the overall study found, with its caveats: Significantly weaker SARS-CoV-2-driven expansion was shown by crossreactive clones than by monoreactive clones, consistent with antigenic imprinting. Since the crossreactivity analysis centred on spike protein, crossreactivity against other viral proteins was not assessed. Because no donor provided both pre-pandemic and post-infection samples, tracing the source of pre-existing responses was limited. The study was limited by small numbers of patients and tested TCRs. Roughly 64% of donors had memory CD4+ clonotypes that crossrecognized SARS-CoV-2 and at least one common cold coronavirus spike.

CD4+ T cells from unexposed donors were collected before the COVID-19 pandemic (2011-2018). After approximately 11 days of culture, CD4+ T cells were isolated with the EasySep CD4+ T cell isolation kit. As far as cell numbers permitted, CD4+ T cells from unexposed donors were tested for reactivity against SARS-CoV-2 S and N as well as four spike pools from common cold coronaviruses. PBMCs were cultured at a few million per well in IMDM supplemented with approximately 5% human AB serum and about 9.2 IU/ml IL-2. Half of the culture medium was replaced with fresh IL-2-containing medium on days 3 and 7. Triplicate replicate wells were generally used for each peptide culture condition. The leukapheresis product for the unexposed donors was obtained through commercial purchase. Ficoll-Paque PLUS gradient centrifugation was used to isolate PBMCs from either whole blood or leukapheresis product. PBMCs were either used fresh in the expansion assay or cryopreserved at -140 degrees C. The QIAamp Micro DNA Kit was used to extract genomic DNA from the CD4+ T cells.

Libraries came from the immunoSEQ multiplex PCR assay. In the paper's pipeline: During preprocessing, nonproductive sequences were removed, along with CDR3s that did not begin with C, did not end with F or W, or were shorter than 7 amino acids. Antigen-specific clonotypes were called with the MANAFEST web app, based on expansion relative to reference and other culture wells. To be counted as positive, a clone had to show significant expansion compared with the reference culture, at an FDR below 0.05, in 2 of 3 replicate wells. For a clone to be considered positive, significant expansion relative to all other tandem wells and an odds ratio above 5 were also required. Pairwise Levenshtein distance, computed with the stringdist R package after three terminal residues were trimmed from each end, was used as the measure of CDR3 homology. Imported from immuneACCESS, the table was reduced by TCRdb to in-frame sequences with V and J called. These copies leave out some clones; in studies compared against another copy, an unresolved V gene accounts for under half, and the cause of the remainder is not known. The DNA gave D and trimming, while V, J and clone size come from that table. In this sample the table shows about 27,000 clones, around 78% of which occur a single time. The top ten clonotypes cover 20% to 25% of the sample.

On this clone itself: Its binding antigen is unknown. Nothing much larger sits one base from this clone, and base qualities are not available.

The receptor was isolated from a human donor in good health. Sequencing was done on a sample of CD4+ T cells from PBMCs, cultured in vitro.

The nucleotide sequence is given as TGTGCCATCAGTGAGGGGTCGGCCTATAATTCACCCCTCCACTTT. It translates as CAISEGSAYNSPLHF. The V gene is TRBV10-3 and the J gene is TRBJ1-6; the D gene is unclear. The CDR3 spans 15 residues, from the cysteine through the phenylalanine. Of the read, only the CDR3 DNA is kept; its 45 bases are in frame from base 1. Sequences ENHRY (CDR1) and SYGVKD (CDR2) are obtained from the germline V gene. A distance of 7 bases separates the germline ends of V and J, which lose 2 bases and 2 bases respectively.